This T cell receptor (beta chain) emerged from a study of blood T cell repertoires in COVID-19. There are 14 residues in the CDR3. The germline V gene encodes CDR1 SGHRS and CDR2 YFSETQ. J was trimmed by 4 bases and V by 4 bases; bases with no gene match: 6. Profiling relied on immunoSEQ multiplex PCR, and the TCRdb table lists in-frame clones only, not all of them. Seen here are just over 95,000 clones, 75% to 85% observed once, and the top ten hold around 4%. The TCR sequence derives from a man aged 55 to 70 with acute or convalescent COVID-19. The chain uses TRBV5-1 and TRBJ2-7; 9 bases are a match to TRBD2. The specimen was peripheral blood. The DNA for the CDR3 is TGCGCCAGCAGCCCCGCGGGGGGGGCTTACGAGCAGTACTTC. Encoded protein: CASSPAGGAYEQYF.